Listed below are T cell receptor beta chains from one sample, sequenced in a study of regulatory T cells in long-lasting Graves disease. TCRdb itself ran the multiplex PCR reads through MiXCR, one entry per CDR3 protein. The table lists 300,000 to 400,000 distinct CDR3 sequences, roughly 15% of them singletons. Source: peripheral blood mononuclear cells (PBMCs), taken at new diagnosis, from a patient treated with antithyroid drugs. The receptors here all came from a female donor with Graves disease. Both conserved end residues are part of each CDR3. Fields, in order: D gene, clone size, V gene, CDR3 length, J gene, CDR3 DNA, CDR3 protein. The D gene is left open where the match is weak. Size tells how often a clone was seen (once, few, many) or the class of an expanded clone, and some rows leave it out.

D: TRBD1
size: NA
V: TRBV4-1
length: 19
J: TRBJ2-6
DNA: TGCGCCAGCAGCCAAGAGTCCCGACAGGGCAGTTCTGGGGCCAACGTCCTGACTTTC
CDR3: CASSQESRQGSSGANVLTF

D: NA
size: NA
V: TRBV2
length: 17
J: TRBJ1-1
DNA: TGTGCCAGCGGAGGGATCCTTCCAGGGTGGGCGGAAACTGAAGCTTTCTTT
CDR3: CASGGILPGWAETEAFF

D: NA
size: many
V: TRBV18
length: 13
J: TRBJ2-5
DNA: TGTGCCAGCTCAACGACAGGACAAGAGACCCAGTACTTC
CDR3: CASSTTGQETQYF

D: NA
size: many
V: TRBV7-9
length: 12
J: TRBJ2-1
DNA: TGTGCCAGCAGCCAACCCCCCAATGAGCAGTTCTTC
CDR3: CASSQPPNEQFF

D: NA
size: many
V: TRBV13
length: 14
J: TRBJ2-5
DNA: TGTGCCAGCAGCTTCGGGGCGCTAGGGGAGACCCAGTACTTC
CDR3: CASSFGALGETQYF

D: TRBD1
size: many
V: TRBV12-3/TRBV12-4
length: 16
J: TRBJ2-1
DNA: TGTGCCAGCAGTTTTTATCGAGACAGGGGCGTCGGTGAGCAGTTCTTC
CDR3: CASSFYRDRGVGEQFF

D: TRBD2
size: many
V: TRBV27
length: 15
J: TRBJ2-5
DNA: TGTGCCAGCAGTCTAACTAGCGGGGACGGGGAGACCCAGTACTTC
CDR3: CASSLTSGDGETQYF

D: NA
size: many
V: TRBV7-2
length: 17
J: TRBJ1-1
DNA: TGTGCCAGCAGCTGGGACCTGCCCCGGTCAATGAACACTGAAGCTTTCTTT
CDR3: CASSWDLPRSMNTEAFF

D: NA
size: NA
V: TRBV4-1
length: 14
J: TRBJ1-2
DNA: TGCGCCAGCAGCCCCGGAGGGGTTGACTATGGCTACACCTTC
CDR3: CASSPGGVDYGYTF

D: NA
size: many
V: TRBV6-1
length: 14
J: TRBJ1-1
DNA: TGTGCCAGCAGGGCCAGCAGCAGAGGAACTGAAGCTTTCTTT
CDR3: CASRASSRGTEAFF

D: NA
size: few
V: TRBV14
length: 13
J: TRBJ1-3
DNA: TGTGCCAGCAGGGACATCTCTGGAAACACCATATATTTT
CDR3: CASRDISGNTIYF

D: NA
size: many
V: TRBV20-1
length: 15
J: TRBJ2-5
DNA: TGCAGTGCTAGAGGCGTAGGGGCAGGGTTAGAGACCCAGTACTTC
CDR3: CSARGVGAGLETQYF

D: TRBD1
size: many
V: TRBV5-4
length: 17
J: TRBJ1-1
DNA: TGTGCCAGCAGACCCGACGCCGTAGGACAGGTGAACACTGAAGCTTTCTTT
CDR3: CASRPDAVGQVNTEAFF

D: NA
size: many
V: TRBV4-1
length: 14
J: TRBJ1-1
DNA: TGCGCCAGCAGCCGATGGGACATGAACACTGAAGCTTTCTTT
CDR3: CASSRWDMNTEAFF

D: TRBD2
size: many
V: TRBV27
length: 16
J: TRBJ2-5
DNA: TGTGCCAGCAGTACCACACTAGCGGGAGTTGTGGAGACCCAGTACTTC
CDR3: CASSTTLAGVVETQYF

D: NA
size: many
V: TRBV9
length: 14
J: TRBJ1-2
DNA: TGTGCCAGCAACTCCCCCAGGGGCGGCTATGGCTACACCTTC
CDR3: CASNSPRGGYGYTF

D: NA
size: many
V: TRBV12-3/TRBV12-4
length: 15
J: TRBJ1-1
DNA: TGTGCCAGCAGTTTAGCGCAGCAGATGAACACTGAAGCTTTCTTT
CDR3: CASSLAQQMNTEAFF

D: TRBD2
size: many
V: TRBV12-3/TRBV12-4
length: 14
J: TRBJ2-1
DNA: TGTGCCAGCAGGCCCCCGGGACTAGCGGTAGAGCAGTTCTTC
CDR3: CASRPPGLAVEQFF

D: NA
size: many
V: TRBV5-5
length: 13
J: TRBJ1-1
DNA: TGTGCCAGCAGCCTACAGGGCTACGCTGAAGCTTTCTTT
CDR3: CASSLQGYAEAFF

D: TRBD1
size: many
V: TRBV28
length: 21
J: TRBJ2-1
DNA: TGTGCCAGCAGGAGAGCTAGGACAGGGGGCGTTTGGTGGTACTCCTACAATGAGCAGTTCTTC
CDR3: CASRRARTGGVWWYSYNEQFF

D: TRBD2
size: NA
V: TRBV6-2/TRBV6-3
length: 13
J: TRBJ2-3
DNA: TGTGCCAGCAGTTACTCGATTCCGGGAGGGGGGTATTTT
CDR3: CASSYSIPGGGYF

D: TRBD1
size: many
V: TRBV20-1
length: 13
J: TRBJ2-2
DNA: TGCAGTGTGGACAGGGGAACAACCGGGGAGCTGTTTTTT
CDR3: CSVDRGTTGELFF

D: NA
size: NA
V: TRBV5-1
length: 13
J: TRBJ2-7
DNA: TGCGCCAGCAGCATGGCCGGGGGCCGGGAGCAGTACTTC
CDR3: CASSMAGGREQYF

D: NA
size: NA
V: TRBV3-1
length: 14
J: TRBJ2-5
DNA: TGTGCCAGCAGCCAAGACGGCTGGGGAGAGACCCAGTACTTC
CDR3: CASSQDGWGETQYF

D: TRBD2
size: few
V: TRBV5-4
length: 17
J: TRBJ2-5
DNA: TGTGCCAGCAGCTGGGGGCTAGCGGGGGCTGTCCAAGAGACCCAGTACTTC
CDR3: CASSWGLAGAVQETQYF